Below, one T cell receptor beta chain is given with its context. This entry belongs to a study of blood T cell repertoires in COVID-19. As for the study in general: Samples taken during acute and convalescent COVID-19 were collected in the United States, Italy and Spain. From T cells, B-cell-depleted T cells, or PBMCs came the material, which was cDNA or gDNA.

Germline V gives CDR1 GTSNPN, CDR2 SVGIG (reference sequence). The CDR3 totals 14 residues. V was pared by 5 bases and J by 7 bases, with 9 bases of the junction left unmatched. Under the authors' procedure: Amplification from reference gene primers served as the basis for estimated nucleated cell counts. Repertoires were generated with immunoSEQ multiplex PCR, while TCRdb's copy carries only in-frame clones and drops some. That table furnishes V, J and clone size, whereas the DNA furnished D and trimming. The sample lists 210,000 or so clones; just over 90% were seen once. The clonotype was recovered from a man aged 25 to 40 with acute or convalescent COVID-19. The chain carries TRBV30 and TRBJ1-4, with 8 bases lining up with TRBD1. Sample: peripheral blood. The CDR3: CAWSFGTGLEKLFF. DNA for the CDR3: TGTGCCTGGTCGTTCGGGACAGGTCTTGAAAAACTGTTTTTT.